This is a list of T cell receptor beta chains from one sample in a study of molecular identifiers for immune sequencing clone quantification. TCRdb analysed the PCR reads with MiXCR anew, one entry per CDR3 protein. Here the sample spans just under 650,000 distinct CDR3 sequences, 15% to 20% being singletons. What was sequenced was naive CD8+ T cells from blood, with Jurkat cell RNA spiked in. The receptors derive from a human donor in good health. Some libraries in this study had Jurkat cell RNA spiked in. Both conserved end residues are part of each CDR3. The D gene is left open where the match is weak. A row's size may be missing; if present it is once, few, many or a size class.

TRBV28	TRBJ2-3	many	-	16	CASLFRQGGVPDTQYF	TGTGCCAGCCTTTTCAGACAGGGAGGTGTCCCAGATACGCAGTATTTT
TRBV11-2	TRBJ2-2	many	TRBD2	15	CASSLTSGRTGELFF	TGTGCCAGCAGCCTGACTAGCGGGAGAACCGGGGAGCTGTTTTTT
TRBV25-1	TRBJ2-7	many	-	15	CASSPLFQGTYEQYF	TGTGCCAGCAGTCCTTTATTTCAGGGTACCTACGAGCAGTACTTC
TRBV20-1	TRBJ1-2	few	-	13	CSARSTETYGYTF	TGCAGTGCGCGATCTACGGAAACCTATGGCTACACCTTC
TRBV30	TRBJ1-2	-	-	12	CAWSAQSYGYTF	TGTGCCTGGAGTGCTCAGTCGTATGGCTACACCTTC
TRBV27	TRBJ2-2	-	-	15	CASSLTRTYTGELFF	TGTGCCAGCAGTTTAACAAGGACATACACCGGGGAACTGTTTTTT
TRBV30	TRBJ1-1	few	-	16	CAWSGFSGGGESEAFF	TGTGCCTGGAGCGGGTTTTCCGGGGGGGGCGAATCTGAAGCTTTCTTT
TRBV9	TRBJ2-3	many	TRBD2	16	CASSVALAGVLDTQYF	TGTGCCAGCAGCGTAGCACTAGCGGGAGTATTAGATACGCAGTATTTT
TRBV9	TRBJ1-2	many	-	12	CASSVVAYGYTF	TGTGCCAGCAGCGTAGTTGCGTATGGCTACACCTTC
TRBV7-8	TRBJ2-3	many	TRBD2	16	CASSLSGGGAGDTQYF	TGTGCCAGCAGCTTAAGCGGCGGGGGGGCCGGAGATACGCAGTATTTT
TRBV7-2	TRBJ2-3	many	-	15	CASSFPEEGTDTQYF	TGTGCCAGCAGCTTCCCGGAAGAGGGTACAGATACGCAGTATTTT
TRBV6-2/TRBV6-3	TRBJ1-1	many	-	15	CASSYFDRMNTEAFF	TGTGCCAGCAGTTACTTCGACAGAATGAACACTGAAGCTTTCTTT
TRBV10-3	TRBJ2-2	many	-	17	CAISESVGEAVTGELFF	TGTGCCATCAGTGAGTCGGTTGGGGAGGCGGTCACCGGGGAGCTGTTTTTT
TRBV5-3	TRBJ2-4	many	-	19	CARSLDETAPLMIKNIQYF	TGTGCCAGAAGCTTGGATGAGACAGCCCCCCTGATGATCAAAAACATTCAGTACTTC
TRBV9	TRBJ2-7	-	-	13	CASSVGVGFEQYF	TGTGCCAGCAGCGTAGGGGTGGGGTTCGAGCAGTACTTC
TRBV13	TRBJ2-3	-	TRBD2	16	CASSPRGAGVEDTQYF	TGTGCCAGCAGCCCCCGTGGAGCGGGAGTGGAAGATACGCAGTATTTT
TRBV7-9	TRBJ2-1	many	-	12	CASSLESVAQFF	TGTGCCAGCAGCTTAGAGTCCGTGGCGCAGTTCTTC
TRBV20-1	TRBJ2-7	many	-	15	CSARDLGGGSYEQYF	TGCAGTGCTAGAGATCTCGGGGGCGGTTCCTACGAGCAGTACTTC
TRBV7-8	TRBJ2-4	many	TRBD2	15	CASSLVSGPGDIQYF	TGTGCCAGCAGTCTGGTTAGCGGGCCTGGAGACATTCAGTACTTC
TRBV11-2	TRBJ2-1	few	TRBD1	16	CASSLNWDRGVNEQFF	TGTGCCAGCAGCCTTAATTGGGACAGGGGTGTCAATGAGCAGTTCTTC
TRBV6-2/TRBV6-3	TRBJ2-1	-	-	16	CASSQLPPSSYNEQFF	TGTGCCAGCAGCCAACTACCACCGAGCTCCTACAATGAGCAGTTCTTC
TRBV14	TRBJ1-1	many	-	13	CASSQDTYTEAFF	TGTGCCAGCAGCCAAGACACATACACTGAAGCTTTCTTT
TRBV5-4	TRBJ1-1	many	TRBD1	14	CASSFGQGKLEAFF	TGTGCCAGCAGCTTCGGACAGGGAAAACTCGAAGCTTTCTTT
TRBV6-1	TRBJ1-5	many	-	15	CASSVIWGSNQPQHF	TGTGCCAGCAGTGTCATTTGGGGTAGCAATCAGCCCCAGCATTTT
TRBV20-1	TRBJ2-7	-	TRBD1	14	CSASRTGGPYEQYF	TGCAGTGCTAGTAGGACAGGGGGCCCCTACGAGCAGTACTTC
TRBV7-2	TRBJ1-5	many	TRBD1	17	CASSLGPGTGGDQPQHF	TGTGCCAGCAGCTTAGGACCCGGGACAGGGGGGGATCAGCCCCAGCATTTT
TRBV15	TRBJ2-1	-	-	15	CATSNDIDPHNGQFF	TGTGCCACCAGCAACGATATCGACCCACACAATGGGCAGTTCTTC
TRBV4-1	TRBJ1-2	many	-	16	CASSQEMAGPLYGYTF	TGCGCCAGCAGCCAAGAGATGGCAGGGCCCCTTTATGGCTACACCTTC
TRBV5-6	TRBJ1-4	many	-	15	CASSPMGPTNEKLFF	TGTGCCAGCAGCCCGATGGGACCAACTAATGAAAAACTGTTTTTT
TRBV15	TRBJ2-5	many	-	16	CATSRDRTNGQETQYF	TGTGCCACCAGCAGAGATCGGACTAACGGACAAGAGACCCAGTACTTC
TRBV5-6	TRBJ2-7	-	TRBD2	17	CASRYGTSGGTYYEQYF	TGTGCCAGCAGGTATGGGACTAGCGGGGGGACCTACTACGAGCAGTACTTC
TRBV5-4	TRBJ2-7	many	-	13	CASSLDNRGEQYF	TGTGCCAGCAGCTTGGACAATCGGGGCGAGCAGTACTTC
TRBV28	TRBJ2-5	many	-	16	CASSLPTRDMLETQYF	TGTGCCAGCAGTTTACCCACCCGAGACATGTTAGAGACCCAGTACTTC
TRBV12-3/TRBV12-4	TRBJ1-2	-	TRBD1	13	CASSLIQGLGYTF	TGTGCCAGCAGTTTAATACAGGGGCTTGGCTACACCTTC
TRBV9	TRBJ2-4	few	TRBD2	16	CASSVDGGSATDIQYF	TGTGCCAGCAGCGTAGACGGCGGGAGCGCCACGGACATTCAGTACTTC
TRBV9	TRBJ2-6	many	-	15	CASSVVPSGANVLTF	TGTGCCAGCAGCGTAGTTCCGTCTGGGGCCAACGTCCTGACTTTC
TRBV5-3	TRBJ2-7	few	-	14	CATVPLKLVYEQYF	TGTGCCACCGTCCCCCTAAAGTTAGTCTACGAGCAGTACTTC
TRBV5-4	TRBJ2-7	many	-	15	CASSENQGRAGEQYF	TGTGCCAGCAGCGAAAACCAGGGCCGTGCTGGAGAGCAGTACTTC
TRBV7-8	TRBJ2-3	many	-	16	CASSLAGGVWTDTQYF	TGTGCCAGCAGCTTAGCGGGCGGGGTATGGACAGATACGCAGTATTTT
TRBV5-4	TRBJ2-7	few	TRBD2	16	CASSLVSSGGHYEQYF	TGTGCCAGCAGCTTGGTTTCAAGCGGGGGACACTACGAGCAGTACTTC
TRBV7-9	TRBJ2-5	few	TRBD1	17	CASSSFTSGQGKETQYF	TGTGCCAGCAGCTCCTTTACCTCGGGACAGGGGAAAGAGACCCAGTACTTC